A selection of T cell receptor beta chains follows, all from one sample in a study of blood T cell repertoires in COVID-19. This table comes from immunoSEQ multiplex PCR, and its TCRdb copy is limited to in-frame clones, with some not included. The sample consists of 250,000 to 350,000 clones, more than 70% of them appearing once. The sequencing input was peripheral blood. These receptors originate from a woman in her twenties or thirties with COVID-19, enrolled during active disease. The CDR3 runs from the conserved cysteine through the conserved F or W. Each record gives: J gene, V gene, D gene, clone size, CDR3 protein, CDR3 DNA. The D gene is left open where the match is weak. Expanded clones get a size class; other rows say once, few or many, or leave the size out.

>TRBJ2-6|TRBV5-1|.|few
CASSLTVSGANVLTF
TGCGCCAGCAGCTTGACAGTCTCTGGGGCCAACGTCCTGACTTTC
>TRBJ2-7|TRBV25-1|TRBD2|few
CASSGPPRVAGDRYEQYF
TGTGCCAGCAGTGGGCCCCCCAGGGTTGCGGGAGATAGGTACGAGCAGTACTTC
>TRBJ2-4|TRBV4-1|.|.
CASSQDPTRVGSLAKNIQYF
TGCGCCAGCAGCCAAGATCCGACTCGGGTCGGGTCCTTAGCCAAAAACATTCAGTACTTC
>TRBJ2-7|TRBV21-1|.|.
CASSRTVPYYEQYF
TGTGCCAGCAGCAGGACAGTCCCGTACTACGAGCAGTACTTC
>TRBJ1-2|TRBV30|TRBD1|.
CAWNGGGDYGYTF
TGTGCATGGAACGGAGGGGGCGACTATGGCTACACCTTC
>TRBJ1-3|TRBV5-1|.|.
CASSPGHNSGNTIYF
TGCGCCAGCAGCCCGGGACACAACTCTGGAAACACCATATATTTT
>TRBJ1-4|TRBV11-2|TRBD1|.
CASSLDRTGAGEKLFF
TGTGCCAGCAGCTTAGATAGGACAGGGGCAGGGGAAAAACTGTTTTTT
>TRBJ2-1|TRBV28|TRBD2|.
CASSSPESGSHNEQFF
TGTGCCAGCAGTTCCCCCGAAAGCGGGAGTCACAATGAGCAGTTCTTC
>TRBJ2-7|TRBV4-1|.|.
CASRGQSYEQYF
TGCGCCAGCAGGGGGCAATCCTACGAGCAGTACTTC
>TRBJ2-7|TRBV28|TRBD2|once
CASSYRTSGRLNEQYF
TGTGCCAGCAGTTACAGGACTAGCGGGAGGTTAAACGAGCAGTACTTC
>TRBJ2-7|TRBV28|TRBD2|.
CASSLPSGGYEQYF
TGTGCCAGCAGTTTGCCTAGCGGGGGCTACGAGCAGTACTTC